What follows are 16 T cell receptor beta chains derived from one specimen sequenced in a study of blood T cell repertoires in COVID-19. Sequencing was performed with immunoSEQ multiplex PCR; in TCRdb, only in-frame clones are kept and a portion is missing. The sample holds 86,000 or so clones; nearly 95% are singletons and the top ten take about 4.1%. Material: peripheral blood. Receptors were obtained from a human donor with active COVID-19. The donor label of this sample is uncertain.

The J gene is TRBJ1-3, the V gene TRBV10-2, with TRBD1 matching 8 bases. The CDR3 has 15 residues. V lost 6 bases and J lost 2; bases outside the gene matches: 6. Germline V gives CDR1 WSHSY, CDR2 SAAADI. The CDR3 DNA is TGCGCCAGCAGGGGGGACAGGCAACCTGGAAACACCATATATTTT. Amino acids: CASRGDRQPGNTIYF.

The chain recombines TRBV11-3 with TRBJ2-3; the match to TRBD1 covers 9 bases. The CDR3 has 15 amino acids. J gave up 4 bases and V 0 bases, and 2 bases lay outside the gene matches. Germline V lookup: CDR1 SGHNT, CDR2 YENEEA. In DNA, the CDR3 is TGTGCCAGCAGCTTAGAGGGACAGGGAGCAGATACGCAGTATTTT. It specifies CASSLEGQGADTQYF. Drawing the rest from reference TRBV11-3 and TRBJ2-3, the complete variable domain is EAGVVQSPRYKIIEKKQPVAFWCNPISGHNTLYWYLQNLGQGPELLIRYENEEAVDDSQLPKDRFSAERLKGVDSTLKIQPAELGDSAVYLCASSLEGQGADTQYFGPGTRLTVL.

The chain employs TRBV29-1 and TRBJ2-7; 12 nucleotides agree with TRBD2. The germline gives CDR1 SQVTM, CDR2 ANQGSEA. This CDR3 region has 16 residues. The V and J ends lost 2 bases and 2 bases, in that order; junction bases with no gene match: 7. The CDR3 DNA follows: TGCAGCGTTGAAATGGTTCTAGCGGGAGGGCCCTACGAGCAGTACTTC. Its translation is CSVEMVLAGGPYEQYF.

The CDR3 sequence: CATSRDQAKRTTEAFF. CDR3 nucleotides: TGTGCCACCAGCAGAGATCAGGCTAAGCGGACCACTGAAGCTTTCTTT. This chain links TRBV15 with TRBJ1-1; no definite D call. Germline values: CDR1 LNHNV, CDR2 YYDKDF (reference sequence). Trimming cost V 0 bases and J 4 bases, with 15 bases left between them. The CDR3 loop spans 16 amino acids.

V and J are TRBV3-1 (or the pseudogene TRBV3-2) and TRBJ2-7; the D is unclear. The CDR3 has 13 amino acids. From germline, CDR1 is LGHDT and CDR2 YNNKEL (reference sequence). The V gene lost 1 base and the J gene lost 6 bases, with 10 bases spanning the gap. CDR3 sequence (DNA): TGTGCCAGCAGCCAAGCCCGAGGCGGCGAGCAGTACTTC. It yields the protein CASSQARGGEQYF.

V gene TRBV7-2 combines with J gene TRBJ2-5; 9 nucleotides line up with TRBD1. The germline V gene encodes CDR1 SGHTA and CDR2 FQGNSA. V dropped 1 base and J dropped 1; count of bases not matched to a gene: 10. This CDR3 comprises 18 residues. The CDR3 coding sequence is TGTGCCAGCAGCTTAGTTTCCCCTACAGGGGGCGGCCAAGAGACCCAGTACTTC. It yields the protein CASSLVSPTGGGQETQYF.

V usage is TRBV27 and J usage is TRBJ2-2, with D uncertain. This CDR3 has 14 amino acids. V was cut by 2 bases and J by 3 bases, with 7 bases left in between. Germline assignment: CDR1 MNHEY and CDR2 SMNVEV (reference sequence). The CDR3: CASSLNPDTGELFF. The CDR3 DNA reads TGTGCCAGCAGTTTAAATCCGGACACCGGGGAGCTGTTTTTT.

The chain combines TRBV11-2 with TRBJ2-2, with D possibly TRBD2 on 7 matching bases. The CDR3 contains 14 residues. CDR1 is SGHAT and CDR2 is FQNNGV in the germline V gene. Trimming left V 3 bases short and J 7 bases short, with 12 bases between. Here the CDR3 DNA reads TGTGCCAGCAGCTTCCGGGGGGCAGGCGGGGAGCTGTTTTTT. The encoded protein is CASSFRGAGGELFF.

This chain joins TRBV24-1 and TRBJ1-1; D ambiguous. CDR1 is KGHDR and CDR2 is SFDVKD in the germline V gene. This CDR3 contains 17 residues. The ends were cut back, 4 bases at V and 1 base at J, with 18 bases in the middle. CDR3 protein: CATSDKPGKQGNTEAFF. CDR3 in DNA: TGTGCCACCAGTGACAAACCGGGGAAGCAAGGGAACACTGAAGCTTTCTTT.

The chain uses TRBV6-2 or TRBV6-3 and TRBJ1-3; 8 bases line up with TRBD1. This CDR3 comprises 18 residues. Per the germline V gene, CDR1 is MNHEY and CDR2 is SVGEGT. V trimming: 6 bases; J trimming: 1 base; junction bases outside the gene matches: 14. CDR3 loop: CASSLRRTGLLSGNTIYF. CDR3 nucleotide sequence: TGTGCCAGCAGCCTCCGGCGGACAGGGCTGTTATCTGGAAACACCATATATTTT.

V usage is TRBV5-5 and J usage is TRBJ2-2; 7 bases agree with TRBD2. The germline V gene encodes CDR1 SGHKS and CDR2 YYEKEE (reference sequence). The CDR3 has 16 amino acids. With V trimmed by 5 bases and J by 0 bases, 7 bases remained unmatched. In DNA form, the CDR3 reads TGTGCCAGCAGTCCCCACGGGACTACGAACACCGGGGAGCTGTTTTTT. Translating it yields CASSPHGTTNTGELFF.

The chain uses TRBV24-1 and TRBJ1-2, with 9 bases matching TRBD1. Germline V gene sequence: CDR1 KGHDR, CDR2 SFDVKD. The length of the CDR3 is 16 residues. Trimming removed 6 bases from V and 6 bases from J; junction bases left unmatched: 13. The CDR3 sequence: CATSPGQGTISDGYTF. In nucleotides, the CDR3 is TGTGCCACCAGTCCGGGACAGGGTACTATATCTGATGGCTACACCTTC.

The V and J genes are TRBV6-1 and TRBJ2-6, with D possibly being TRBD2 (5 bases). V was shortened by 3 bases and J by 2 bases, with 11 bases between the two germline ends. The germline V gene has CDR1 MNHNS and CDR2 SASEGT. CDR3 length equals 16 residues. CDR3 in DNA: TGTGCCAGCAGTGACCGGGGTCGGGCTGGGGCCAACGTCCTGACTTTC. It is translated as CASSDRGRAGANVLTF.

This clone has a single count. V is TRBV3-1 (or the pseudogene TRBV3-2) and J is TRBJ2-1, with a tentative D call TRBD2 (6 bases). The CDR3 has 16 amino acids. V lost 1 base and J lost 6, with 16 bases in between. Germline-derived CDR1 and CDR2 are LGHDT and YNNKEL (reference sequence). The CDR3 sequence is CASSQVAGKSGNEQFF. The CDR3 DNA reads TGTGCCAGCAGCCAAGTTGCGGGGAAGTCTGGCAATGAGCAGTTCTTC.

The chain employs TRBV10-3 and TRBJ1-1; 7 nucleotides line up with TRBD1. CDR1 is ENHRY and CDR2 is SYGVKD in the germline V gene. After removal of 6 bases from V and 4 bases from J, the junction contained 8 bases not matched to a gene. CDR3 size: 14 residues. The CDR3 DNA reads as TGTGCCATCAGCCCGGGACAGTTGATCACTGAAGCTTTCTTT. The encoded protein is CAISPGQLITEAFF.

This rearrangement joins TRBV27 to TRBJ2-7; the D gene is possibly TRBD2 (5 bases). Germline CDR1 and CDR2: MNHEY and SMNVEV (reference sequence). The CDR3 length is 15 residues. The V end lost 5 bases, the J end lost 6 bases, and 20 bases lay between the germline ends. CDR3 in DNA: TGTGCCAGCAGTCTCCTAGACCGGACTTTGGGCGAGCAGTACTTC. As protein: CASSLLDRTLGEQYF.